The 14 T cell receptor beta chains given below trace back to one sample, sequenced in a study of blood T cells in healthy people across ages (dated by TCRdb to the mid-2010s). Library generation was performed with 5' RACE. Sequenced using an Illumina HiSeq 2500. The second PCR ran for roughly 6 to 11 cycles and used a J-beta primer mix along with a sample-barcoded 5' primer. In TCRdb, the public reads were trimmed at Q25 with fastp and aligned with MiXCR, with productive beta chains retained. One record per CDR3 amino acid sequence lists the most common genes and DNA. The sample table contains about 1.4 million distinct CDR3 sequences; only one count was recorded for around 55% of them. The ten top clones hold about 6.7% of the sample. Sequenced sample: blood. These receptors originate from a young man in good health.

The gene calls are TRBV28 and TRBJ2-3, with 9 positions matching TRBD2. The V gene end was trimmed by 1 base and the J gene end by 1 base; junction bases not matched to a gene: 6. Germline CDR1 and CDR2: MDHEN and SYDVKM. This CDR3 is 17 amino acids long. CDR3 sequence: CASSLSVAGARTDTQYF. The CDR3 bases are TGTGCCAGCAGTTTATCCGTAGCGGGGGCCCGCACAGATACGCAGTATTTT. Full variable domain (remainder filled in from reference TRBV28 and TRBJ2-3): DVKVTQSSRYLVKRTGEKVFLECVQDMDHENMFWYRQDPGLGLRLIYFSYDVKMKEKGDIPEGYSVSREKKERFSLILESASTNQTSMYLCASSLSVAGARTDTQYFGPGTRLTVL.

The V call is TRBV5-1, the J call TRBJ2-1, with D unresolved. The CDR3 runs to 13 residues. The germline CDR1 and CDR2 sequences are SGHRS and YFSETQ. Trimming left V 4 bases short and J 5 bases short, with 10 bases between. The CDR3 DNA is TGCGCCAGCAGCGGCAGAGAGAACAATGAGCAGTTCTTC. Amino acid sequence: CASSGRENNEQFF.

V and J are TRBV4-3 and TRBJ1-6; D unresolved. The CDR3 consists of 14 residues. Deletions cut 0 bases from V and 5 bases from J, with 5 bases between. The germline gives CDR1 LGHNA, CDR2 YSLEER. CDR3 sequence reads: CASSQDGDNSPLHF. CDR3 nucleotides: TGCGCCAGCAGCCAAGACGGCGATAATTCACCCCTCCACTTT.

The chain recombines TRBV29-1 with TRBJ1-1; D gene unclear. Germline CDR1 reads SQVTM; CDR2 reads ANQGSEA. CDR3 size: 12 residues. Between the trimmed V and J ends, which lost 6 bases and 4 bases, there was a span of 12 bases. In nucleotides, the CDR3 is TGCAGCGTGAAGGGTAAGGGCACTGAAGCTTTCTTT. It translates to CSVKGKGTEAFF.

This rearrangement joins TRBV5-8 to TRBJ1-1; D unclear. Per the germline V gene, CDR1 is SGHTS and CDR2 is YDEGEE. Trimming removed 5 bases from V and 2 bases from J, with 10 bases in between. This CDR3 has 13 residues. The CDR3 sequence: CASSYTHNTEAFF. The CDR3 region has the DNA TGTGCCAGCAGTTATACGCATAACACTGAAGCTTTCTTT.

As concerns this clonotype: The germline gene is not matched at one end of the junction; a read error may be the cause. This rearrangement joins TRBV12-5 to TRBJ2-3; tentative D call: TRBD2 (6 bases). The CDR3 is made up of 14 amino acids. Looked up from germline, CDR1 is LGHNT and CDR2 is FRNRAP. The CDR3 coding sequence is TGTGTTAGTGCTTCTTCGGGACTCCGTCATACGCAGTATTTT. Protein product: CVSASSGLRHTQYF.

The rearrangement joins TRBV6-1 to TRBJ2-4; 7 nucleotides match TRBD1. The CDR3 extends over 20 amino acids. Trimming cost V 6 bases and J 0 bases; bases outside gene matches: 20. Germline V gene sequence: CDR1 MNHNS, CDR2 SASEGT. The CDR3 DNA is TGTGCCAGCAGAAAGCGCCTCCGGGACAGAACACTTTTAGCCAAAAACATTCAGTACTTC. Translating gives CASRKRLRDRTLLAKNIQYF.

This rearrangement joins TRBV7-9 to TRBJ1-1; D is unclear. The CDR3 totals 15 residues. CDR1 is SEHNR and CDR2 is FQNEAQ in the germline V gene (reference sequence). The V and J ends lost 5 bases and 1 base respectively, with 14 bases between them. CDR3 DNA: TGTGCCAGCAGCCCCGTCCTGGCGGGGAACACTGAAGCTTTCTTT. It is translated as CASSPVLAGNTEAFF.

This chain connects TRBV7-2 to TRBJ1-2; D is possibly TRBD1 (5 bases). The CDR3 is made up of 15 amino acids. Germline loops: CDR1 SGHTA, CDR2 FQGNSA. V dropped 3 bases and J dropped 4 bases, with 15 bases sitting between them. CDR3 region: CASSFGRAGLYGYTF. The CDR3 DNA is TGTGCCAGCAGCTTCGGTCGGGCAGGGCTCTATGGCTACACCTTC. The whole variable domain, remainder taken from reference TRBV7-2 and TRBJ1-2, is GAGVSQSPSNKVTEKGKDVELRCDPISGHTALYWYRQSLGQGLEFLIYFQGNSAPDKSGLPSDRFSAERTGGSVSTLTIQRTQQEDSAVYLCASSFGRAGLYGYTFGSGTRLTVV.

This clonotype has a handful of counts. The V and J genes are TRBV4-1 and TRBJ2-7, with D unclear. The V end lost 2 bases, the J end lost 0 bases, and 11 bases lay between the germline ends. CDR1 MGHRA and CDR2 YSYEKL come from the germline V gene. This CDR3 has 15 amino acids. CDR3 in amino acids: CASSQQSPSSYEQYF. Here the CDR3 DNA reads TGCGCCAGCAGCCAACAATCCCCAAGCTCCTACGAGCAGTACTTC.

CDR3 in amino acids: CASSSSGGDNEKLFF. The CDR3 DNA follows: TGTGCCAGCAGTTCATCGGGGGGCGATAATGAAAAACTGTTTTTT. The rearrangement links TRBV12-3 or TRBV12-4 to TRBJ1-4; TRBD1 is a possible D gene (6 bases). V was shortened by 4 bases and J by 4 bases, with 13 bases between the two germline ends. There are 15 residues in the CDR3.

Turning to this clonotype: At one of its ends the junction is not consistent with the germline gene, which may arise from a read error. The chain links TRBV29-1 to TRBJ2-1; possible D gene TRBD1, 5 bases. The CDR3 is 12 amino acids. CDR1 is SQVTM and CDR2 is ANQGSEA in the germline V gene. CDR3 amino acids: CSVGAGNNVQFF. For the CDR3, the DNA is TGCAGCGTCGGTGCAGGGAACAATGTGCAGTTCTTC.

The chain couples TRBV6-6 to TRBJ2-7, with D unresolved. Germline CDR1 is MNHNY and CDR2 is SVGAGI (reference sequence). V gave up 8 bases and J gave up 7 bases, with 9 bases separating them. This CDR3 is 10 amino acids long. In DNA, the CDR3 is TGTGCCAGCTTGTATGGGGAGCAGTACTTC. It encodes CASLYGEQYF.

This clonotype was counted a single time. A clone one base away is much larger, so this may be a read error. The chain uses TRBV6-4 and TRBJ2-1; TRBD2 is a possible D gene (6 bases). The germline V gene has CDR1 MRHNA and CDR2 SNTAGT. The CDR3 contains 14 residues. This CDR3 is CASSVASDYSEQFF. The CDR3 bases are TGTGCCAGCAGTGTAGCTAGCGACTACAGTGAGCAGTTCTTC.